Following are 2 T cell receptor beta chains from one sample sequenced in a study of CD8 T cells in ankylosing spondylitis. TCRdb recomputed calls from the 5' RACE reads with MiXCR, one row per CDR3 protein. The sample records just over 300,000 distinct CDR3 sequences, more than 20% being singletons. Sequenced sample: blood, either unsorted or a sorted T cell fraction (not recorded which). The receptor set was obtained from a female donor with ankylosing spondylitis or in good health (not recorded which).

CDR3 loop: CSASKAGPNNEQFF. The CDR3 DNA reads TGCAGTGCTAGTAAAGCGGGACCCAACAATGAGCAGTTCTTC. The chain combines TRBV20-1 with TRBJ2-1, with 7 bases identical to TRBD2. Per germline, CDR1 DFQATT and CDR2 SNEGSKA (reference sequence). The CDR3 has 14 amino acids. With 3 bases clipped from V and 5 bases from J, the junction kept 7 bases outside the gene matches.

The sample holds many counts of this clonotype. The J gene is TRBJ2-1, the V gene TRBV7-2; the D is unclear. The CDR3 totals 13 residues. The germline V and J ends were trimmed by 4 bases and 5 bases, with 9 bases remaining between them. Looked up from germline, CDR1 is SGHTA and CDR2 is FQGNSA. DNA for the CDR3: TGTGCCAGCAGCTCCAGGTTAAACAATGAGCAGTTCTTC. Translating it yields CASSSRLNNEQFF. Complete variable domain (other parts from reference TRBV7-2 and TRBJ2-1): GAGVSQSPSNKVTEKGKDVELRCDPISGHTALYWYRQSLGQGLEFLIYFQGNSAPDKSGLPSDRFSAERTGGSVSTLTIQRTQQEDSAVYLCASSSRLNNEQFFGPGTRLTVL.